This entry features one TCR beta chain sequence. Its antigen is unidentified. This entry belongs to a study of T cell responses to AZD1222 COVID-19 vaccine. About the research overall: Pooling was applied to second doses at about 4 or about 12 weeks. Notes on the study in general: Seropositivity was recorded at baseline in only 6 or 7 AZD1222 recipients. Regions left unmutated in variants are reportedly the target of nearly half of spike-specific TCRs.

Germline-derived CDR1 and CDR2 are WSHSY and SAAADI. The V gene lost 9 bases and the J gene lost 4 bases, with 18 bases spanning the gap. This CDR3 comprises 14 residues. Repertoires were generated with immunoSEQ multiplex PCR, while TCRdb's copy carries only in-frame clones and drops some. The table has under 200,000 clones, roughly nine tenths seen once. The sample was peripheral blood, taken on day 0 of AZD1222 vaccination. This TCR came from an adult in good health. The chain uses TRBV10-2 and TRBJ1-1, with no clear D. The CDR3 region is CASRLVDETTEAFF. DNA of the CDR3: TGCGCCAGTCGTTTAGTTGACGAGACCACTGAAGCTTTCTTT.